These 8 T cell receptor beta chains were all obtained from the same sample, sequenced in a study of T cell responses to AZD1222 COVID-19 vaccine. Method: immunoSEQ multiplex PCR; TCRdb's copy keeps in-frame clones and lacks some. The table lists about 140,000 clones, approximately 93% of them singletons. This material consisted of peripheral blood, taken on day 0 of MenACWY control vaccination. These receptors came from an adult in good health.

The gene calls are TRBV19 and TRBJ1-1; TRBD1 might be the D (5 bases). Germline CDR1 is LNHDA and CDR2 is SQIVND (reference sequence). The V end lost 8 bases, the J end lost 1 base, and 5 bases lay between the germline ends. The length of the CDR3 is 11 residues. The DNA for the CDR3 is TGTGCCAGTGGACAGAACACTGAAGCTTTCTTT. It translates to CASGQNTEAFF.

This sequence joins TRBV13 and TRBJ2-7; D uncertain. The V end was cut by 2 bases, the J end by 4 bases, with 9 bases between. The CDR3 is 13 amino acids. Germline V CDR1 and CDR2: PRHDT, FYEKMQ (reference sequence). CDR3 residues: CASSLNLFYEQYF. As DNA, the CDR3 is TGTGCCAGCAGCTTAAACCTCTTTTACGAGCAGTACTTC.

The chain recombines TRBV2 with TRBJ1-4; D ambiguous. The germline V gene encodes CDR1 SNHLY and CDR2 FYNNEI. V lost 3 bases, J lost 6 bases, and 11 bases lay in between. The CDR3 contains 14 residues. Here the CDR3 reads CASSDLVEDEKLFF. CDR3 DNA sequence: TGTGCCAGCAGTGATCTAGTCGAGGATGAAAAACTGTTTTTT. The variable domain in full, with the rest retrieved from reference TRBV2 and TRBJ1-4, is EPEVTQTPSHQVTQMGQEVILRCVPISNHLYFYWYRQILGQKVEFLVSFYNNEISEKSEIFDDQFSVERPDGSNFTLKIRSTKLEDSAMYFCASSDLVEDEKLFFGSGTQLSVL.

The J gene is TRBJ2-5, the V gene TRBV30, with D perhaps matching TRBD1 (6 bases). The germline V gene has CDR1 GTSNPN and CDR2 SVGIG (reference sequence). Between the trimmed V and J ends, which lost 2 bases and 6 bases, there was a span of 22 bases. The length of the CDR3 is 16 residues. CDR3 in DNA: TGTGCCTGGAGTAAATCGTCCGGGACATACAGAAAGACCCAGTACTTC. As protein: CAWSKSSGTYRKTQYF.

This sequence joins TRBV27 and TRBJ2-7; D is perhaps TRBD1 (6 bases). The germline V gene encodes CDR1 MNHEY and CDR2 SMNVEV (reference sequence). This CDR3 is built from 18 residues. The ends were cut back, 1 base at V and 0 bases at J, with 19 bases in the middle. The CDR3 loop is CASSLLSKDSLSSYEQYF. The CDR3 DNA reads TGTGCCAGCAGTTTATTATCTAAGGACAGCCTCAGCTCCTACGAGCAGTACTTC.

The CDR3 DNA reads TGCGCCAGCAGCGGACCTACAGGGTTTAACACTGAAGCTTTCTTT. Translation: CASSGPTGFNTEAFF. The J gene is TRBJ1-1, the V gene TRBV4-1; possible D gene TRBD1, 6 bases. Germline V gives CDR1 MGHRA, CDR2 YSYEKL. The CDR3 extends over 15 amino acids. Trimming took off 5 bases at V and 2 bases at J, with 15 bases between the two ends.

This rearrangement joins TRBV5-1 to TRBJ1-1; D unclear. Trimming shortened V by 0 bases and J by 2 bases, and 11 bases separated the two germline ends. CDR3 size: 15 residues. Germline CDR1 reads SGHRS; CDR2 reads YFSETQ. The CDR3 DNA reads TGCGCCAGCAGCTTGGTTGGCCCAGGAAACACTGAAGCTTTCTTT. Its protein product is CASSLVGPGNTEAFF.

The genes are TRBV11-2 and TRBJ1-2, with D perhaps TRBD1 (5 bases). Germline assignment: CDR1 SGHAT and CDR2 FQNNGV. CDR3 length equals 15 residues. With 4 bases removed from V and 5 bases from J, the gap between germline ends came to 17 bases. CDR3 sequence (DNA): TGTGCCAGCAGCTGGTCAGACAGCGGCTCTTATGGCTACACCTTC. Translating gives CASSWSDSGSYGYTF.